The clone carrying this TCR beta chain was found a few times. Combining a sample-barcoded 5' primer with a J-beta primer mix, a second PCR ran for 7 to 11 cycles. TCRdb used MiXCR to reprocess the 5' RACE reads, holding one entry per CDR3 protein. The sample has just under 550,000 distinct CDR3 sequences, 24% seen once. The data were obtained in a study of blood T cells in healthy people across ages. V lost 7 bases to trimming and J lost 6 bases, with 13 bases between them. The CDR3 loop spans 14 amino acids. The germline gives CDR1 LNHDA, CDR2 SQIVND (reference sequence). These same data were also listed under a study on T cells of mothers and their children.

The TCR comes from a boy aged 5-17 years in good health. The chain uses TRBV19 and TRBJ1-6, with D possibly TRBD1 on 6 matching bases. Material for sequencing was blood. The chain's CDR3 is CASTKGEANSPLHF. CDR3 DNA: TGTGCCAGTACAAAGGGGGAAGCTAATTCACCCCTCCACTTT.